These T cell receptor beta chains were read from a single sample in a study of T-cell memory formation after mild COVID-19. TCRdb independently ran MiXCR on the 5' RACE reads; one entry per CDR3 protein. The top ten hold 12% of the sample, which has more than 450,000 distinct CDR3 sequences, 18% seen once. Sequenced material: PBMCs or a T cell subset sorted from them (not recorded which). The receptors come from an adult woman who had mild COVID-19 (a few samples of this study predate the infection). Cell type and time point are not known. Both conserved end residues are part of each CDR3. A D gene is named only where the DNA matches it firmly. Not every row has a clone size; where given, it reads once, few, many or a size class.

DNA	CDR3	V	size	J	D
TGCGCCAGCAGCCCACAGGGGAACAATCAGCCCCAGCATTTT	CASSPQGNNQPQHF	TRBV5-1	many	TRBJ1-5	TRBD1
TGTGCCAGCATGAGGATCCGGCTAGCGGATCAAGAGACCCAGTACTTC	CASMRIRLADQETQYF	TRBV6-2/TRBV6-3	few	TRBJ2-5	TRBD2
TGTGCCAGCAGTCCCTTCGGACAGGGAACCTACGAGCAGTACTTC	CASSPFGQGTYEQYF	TRBV6-1	-	TRBJ2-7	TRBD1
TGTGCCAGCAGCCTACGACAGGGATTGTTATCCTACAATGAGCAGTTCTTC	CASSLRQGLLSYNEQFF	TRBV7-9	many	TRBJ2-1	TRBD1
TGTGCCATCAGTGAGCGGGAGGCCTATGGCTACACCTTC	CAISEREAYGYTF	TRBV10-3	-	TRBJ1-2	-
TGTGCCAGCAGCTCAAGCCGGAGCAATCAGCCCCAGCATTTT	CASSSSRSNQPQHF	TRBV7-8	few	TRBJ1-5	-
TGTGCCAGCAGCCAAGATTGGGGACTAGCATTAGCAGATACGCAGTATTTT	CASSQDWGLALADTQYF	TRBV4-2	few	TRBJ2-3	TRBD2
TGCGCCAGCAGCTTGAACAGGTTGGGTACAGATACGCAGTATTTT	CASSLNRLGTDTQYF	TRBV5-1	few	TRBJ2-3	-
TGTGCCACCAGCAGGGTCCGCAACTATGGCTACACCTTC	CATSRVRNYGYTF	TRBV15	few	TRBJ1-2	-
TGCGCCAGCAGGAGCCGCAGGGTAGGGGCAGATACGCAGTATTTT	CASRSRRVGADTQYF	TRBV5-1	-	TRBJ2-3	-
TGTGCCAGCAGCCAGACAGGGCCCATGGAGACCCAGTACTTC	CASSQTGPMETQYF	TRBV11-1	few	TRBJ2-5	TRBD1
TGTGCCAGCAGCTTACCGGGCAGGGGAAGGAATGGCTACACCTTC	CASSLPGRGRNGYTF	TRBV7-9	-	TRBJ1-2	-
TGTGCCAGCAGCTCCTCCGAGAACACCGGGGAGCTGTTTTTT	CASSSSENTGELFF	TRBV7-9	few	TRBJ2-2	-
TGTGCCAGCAGTCCGGCGGGGGTCGGCAGCGGAAACACCATATATTTT	CASSPAGVGSGNTIYF	TRBV27	-	TRBJ1-3	-